The sample holds a few counts of the clone carrying this TCR beta chain. TCRdb re-called the 5' RACE reads through MiXCR, storing one row per CDR3 protein. The sample yields 350,000 to 600,000 distinct CDR3 sequences, 13% to 15% seen once. The sample comes from a study of identical twins. Germline-derived CDR1 and CDR2 are SGHRS and YFSETQ. V was clipped by 5 bases and J by 5 bases; unmatched bases: 15. The CDR3 has 17 residues. The sample was also linked to a second study, of yellow fever vaccine responses in identical twins.

Material for sequencing was CD4+ T cells sorted from blood. The sequence was obtained from a woman between 18 and 30 years old in good health. V is TRBV5-1 and J is TRBJ2-5; 10 bases are a match to TRBD1. The CDR3 loop reads CASSQGTGAPGRETQYF. CDR3 in DNA: TGCGCCAGCAGTCAGGGGACAGGGGCACCCGGGAGGGAGACCCAGTACTTC.